This entry lists 22 T cell receptor beta chains sequenced from one sample in a study of early T cells in non-severe SARS-CoV-2 infection. TCRdb reanalysed the 5' RACE reads using MiXCR and keeps one entry per CDR3 protein. The sample consists of about 26,000 distinct CDR3 sequences, under 5% of them appearing once. The sample was whole blood. Receptors were obtained from an adult who was a healthcare worker with PCR-confirmed SARS-CoV-2 infection or an uninfected control (not recorded which).

This clonotype was seen repeatedly, ten times or more. The J gene is TRBJ1-3, the V gene TRBV15, with D possibly matching TRBD1 (5 bases). CDR1 is LNHNV and CDR2 is YYDKDF in the germline V gene (reference sequence). This CDR3 region has 15 residues. The V gene lost 0 bases and the J gene lost 2 bases, with 8 bases spanning the gap. The CDR3 DNA sequence: TGTGCCACCAGCAGAGATCAGGGAGCTGGAAACACCATATATTTT. Translation gives CATSRDQGAGNTIYF.

This clonotype showed up many times. The chain has TRBV12-3 or TRBV12-4 and TRBJ2-2; 7 bases match TRBD2. Trimming cost V 6 bases and J 4 bases; bases outside gene matches: 5. The CDR3 totals 14 residues. This CDR3 is CASRGRAATGELFF. In DNA, the CDR3 is TGTGCCAGCAGAGGGAGGGCGGCCACCGGGGAGCTGTTTTTT.

The chain has TRBV29-1 and TRBJ2-1, with D possibly being TRBD2 (5 bases). The CDR3 sequence is 15 residues long. Trimming removed 6 bases from V and 1 base from J, with 16 bases in between. Germline V gene sequence: CDR1 SQVTM, CDR2 ANQGSEA. CDR3 loop: CSVQKRYPSYNEQFF. CDR3 sequence (DNA): TGCAGCGTCCAAAAGCGGTACCCGTCCTACAATGAGCAGTTCTTC.

V gene TRBV2 combines with J gene TRBJ2-5; 10 positions agree with TRBD2. V lost 6 bases to trimming and J lost 2 bases; unmatched junction nucleotides: 6. This CDR3 has 15 residues. The germline V gene has CDR1 SNHLY and CDR2 FYNNEI. CDR3 sequence reads: CASRVAGGGQETQYF. CDR3 coding DNA: TGTGCCAGCAGGGTAGCGGGAGGCGGTCAAGAGACCCAGTACTTC.

The sample holds a few counts of this clonotype. The chain combines TRBV2 with TRBJ2-3; the D gene is possibly TRBD2 (6 bases). The germline CDR1 and CDR2 sequences are SNHLY and FYNNEI. The CDR3 runs to 14 residues. Trimming pared 6 bases from V and 5 bases from J, leaving 15 bases between. CDR3 DNA: TGTGCCAGCAGGGGGGACTTGGACGGAGATACGCAGTATTTT. This gives the protein CASRGDLDGDTQYF.

This clonotype was found many times. The chain recombines TRBV11-2 with TRBJ1-1; possible D gene TRBD1, 6 bases. Germline V gene lookup returns CDR1 SGHAT and CDR2 FQNNGV. V lost 2 bases to trimming and J lost 3 bases, with 13 bases between them. This CDR3 is 15 amino acids long. CDR3 amino acids: CASSLLPGADTEAFF. The CDR3 DNA reads as TGTGCCAGCAGCTTACTACCAGGGGCGGACACTGAAGCTTTCTTT.

By its share, this clonotype is medium-sized. The rearrangement uses TRBV3-1 and TRBJ1-6; D might be TRBD1 (5 bases). The CDR3 has 15 residues. Germline V gives CDR1 LGHDT, CDR2 YNNKEL (reference sequence). V was cut by 2 bases and J by 9 bases, with 14 bases left in between. Here the CDR3 DNA reads TGTGCCAGCAGCCAAACCGGGACCTCTGGTTCACCCCTCCACTTT. Translating it yields CASSQTGTSGSPLHF.

The table lists this clonotype with many counts. The genes are TRBV12-3 or TRBV12-4 and TRBJ1-2, with 7 bases identical to TRBD1. This CDR3 is built from 14 residues. The V gene end was trimmed by 7 bases and the J gene end by 0 bases; junction bases not matched to a gene: 5. DNA of the CDR3: TGTGCCAGCAATAACAGGGGAGCTAACTATGGCTACACCTTC. It yields the protein CASNNRGANYGYTF.

This clonotype was observed many times. V gene TRBV29-1 combines with J gene TRBJ1-2; D gene ambiguous. The CDR3 covers 11 residues. V was shortened by 2 bases and J by 1 base, with 2 bases between the two germline ends. CDR1 is SQVTM and CDR2 is ANQGSEA in the germline V gene. The CDR3, as DNA: TGCAGCGTTGAAAGTAACTATGGCTACACCTTC. Translated, it gives CSVESNYGYTF. Complete variable domain (other parts from reference TRBV29-1 and TRBJ1-2): SAVISQKPSRDICQRGTSLTIQCQVDSQVTMMFWYRQQPGQSLTLIATANQGSEATYESGFVIDKFPISRPNLTFSTLTVSNMSPEDSSIYLCSVESNYGYTFGSGTRLTVV.

This clonotype was found many times. The chain is built from TRBV5-1 and TRBJ2-3; 7 bases agree with TRBD2. The CDR3 covers 14 residues. The J segment lost 2 bases and the V segment lost 4 bases, leaving 4 bases of the junction unmatched. Germline values: CDR1 SGHRS, CDR2 YFSETQ. In DNA, the CDR3 is TGCGCCAGCAGCACTAGCGAGGCCACAGATACGCAGTATTTT. Its translation: CASSTSEATDTQYF.

This CDR3 is CATSRDTRINEKLFF. The DNA of the CDR3 is TGTGCCACCAGCAGAGATACCAGAATCAATGAAAAACTGTTTTTT. The V gene is TRBV15, the J gene TRBJ1-4; D gene unclear. From germline, CDR1 is LNHNV and CDR2 YYDKDF (reference sequence). The CDR3 has 15 amino acids. The germline V and J ends were trimmed by 0 bases and 5 bases, with 10 bases remaining between them. Full variable domain (rest looked up from reference TRBV15 and TRBJ1-4): DAMVIQNPRYQVTQFGKPVTLSCSQTLNHNVMYWYQQKSSQAPKLLFHYYDKDFNNEADTPDNFQSRRPNTSFCFLDIRSPGLGDTAMYLCATSRDTRINEKLFFGSGTQLSVL.

The chain carries TRBV7-9 and TRBJ2-2, with 11 bases that match TRBD1. V lost 4 bases to trimming and J lost 3 bases; unmatched junction nucleotides: 1. Germline CDR1 and CDR2: SEHNR and FQNEAQ (reference sequence). The CDR3 runs to 15 residues. This CDR3 reads CASSWTGGDTGELFF. DNA of the CDR3: TGTGCCAGCAGCTGGACAGGGGGCGACACCGGGGAGCTGTTTTTT.

This clonotype has a count of ten or more. The chain combines TRBV12-5 with TRBJ2-7; D perhaps matches TRBD2 (5 bases). This CDR3 is 15 amino acids long. V lost 4 bases, J lost 3 bases, and 16 bases lay in between. Germline CDR1 LGHNT, CDR2 FRNRAP. CDR3 amino acids: CASGSPRGNHYEQYF. CDR3 nucleotides: TGTGCTAGTGGTTCGCCACGGGGAAACCACTACGAGCAGTACTTC.

This clonotype was found many times. This rearrangement joins TRBV3-1 to TRBJ2-2; D not certain. V was cut by 1 base and J by 8 bases, with 5 bases left in between. The germline V gene has CDR1 LGHDT and CDR2 YNNKEL (reference sequence). CDR3 length: 12 amino acids. CDR3 sequence (DNA): TGTGCCAGCAGCCAAGGTCAAGGGGAGCTGTTTTTT. Its protein is CASSQGQGELFF.

By sample share, this clonotype is medium-sized. This sequence joins TRBV7-9 and TRBJ1-5; D is undetermined. Trimming cost V 1 base and J 4 bases, with 8 bases left between them. Germline lookup yields CDR1 SEHNR and CDR2 FQNEAQ (reference sequence). The CDR3 totals 14 residues. The CDR3 region has the DNA TGTGCCAGCAGCTTAGGGACCGCTAATCAGCCCCAGCATTTT. Translating gives CASSLGTANQPQHF.

This clonotype was seen many times. The rearrangement joins TRBV4-1 to TRBJ2-5, with D perhaps TRBD1 (5 bases). The CDR3 covers 15 residues. CDR1 and CDR2 from the germline V gene are MGHRA and YSYEKL. The V gene lost 1 base and the J gene lost 5 bases, with 14 bases spanning the gap. In DNA, the CDR3 is TGCGCCAGCAGCCAAGGACAGACGAACGGGGAGACCCAGTACTTC. The encoded protein is CASSQGQTNGETQYF.

At least ten counts were recorded for this clonotype. The chain joins TRBV30 to TRBJ2-2; TRBD2 might be the D (6 bases). CDR1 and CDR2 from the germline V gene are GTSNPN and SVGIG (reference sequence). The CDR3 consists of 12 residues. The CDR3 reads CAIFGGSGELFF. The CDR3 nucleotides read TGTGCTATCTTCGGGGGATCCGGGGAGCTGTTTTTT.

This clonotype was found a few times. The chain couples TRBV20-1 to TRBJ2-5, with 14 bases aligning to TRBD2. The length of the CDR3 is 17 residues. Trimming cost V 1 base and J 7 bases; bases outside gene matches: 11. Germline V gene data show CDR1 as DFQATT and CDR2 as SNEGSKA (reference sequence). The CDR3 spells CSARAPGLAGDKGTQYF. CDR3 bases: TGCAGTGCTAGAGCTCCGGGACTAGCGGGAGATAAAGGGACCCAGTACTTC.

In this sample, this clonotype turned up many times. The rearrangement links TRBV10-3 to TRBJ2-7; possibly TRBD1 for D (6 bases). CDR3 length equals 15 residues. Trimming stripped 6 bases from V and 5 bases from J, with 20 bases between. Germline V CDR1 and CDR2: ENHRY, SYGVKD. CDR3 protein: CAISGNPGDQDEQYF. The CDR3 DNA reads as TGTGCCATCAGCGGAAACCCAGGGGACCAAGACGAGCAGTACTTC.

In this sample, this clonotype turned up a few times. The chain carries TRBV6-6 and TRBJ2-7, with 8 bases that match TRBD2. This CDR3 spans 15 amino acids. Trimming removed 5 bases from V and 1 base from J; junction bases left unmatched: 7. Germline V lookup: CDR1 MNHNY, CDR2 SVGAGI (reference sequence). CDR3 region: CASSEVLAASYEQYF. Written as DNA, the CDR3 is TGTGCCAGCAGTGAGGTACTAGCGGCTTCCTACGAGCAGTACTTC.

This clonotype was recorded at least ten times. J is TRBJ1-5 and V is TRBV6-6; D not resolved. V shed 2 bases and J shed 9 bases, with 8 bases lying between them. The CDR3 totals 12 residues. Germline V lookup: CDR1 MNHNY, CDR2 SVGAGI (reference sequence). The CDR3 region has the DNA TGTGCCAGCAGTTACCGAGACGGGCCCCAGCATTTT. Amino acids: CASSYRDGPQHF.

This clonotype has more than one count but fewer than ten. The gene calls are TRBV6-6 and TRBJ2-1; 11 nucleotides match TRBD2. V lost 6 bases to trimming and J lost 10 bases; unmatched junction nucleotides: 5. The CDR3 covers 13 residues. The germline V gene has CDR1 MNHNY and CDR2 SVGAGI (reference sequence). The CDR3: CASRLAGVVEQFF. The CDR3 nucleotides are TGTGCCAGCAGACTAGCGGGAGTGGTGGAGCAGTTCTTC.